These T cell receptor beta chains were read from a single sample in a study of blood T cell repertoires in COVID-19. Generated by immunoSEQ multiplex PCR, the TCRdb table keeps only in-frame clones and is missing some. The repertoire holds 380,000 or so clones, with around 90% as singletons. Sequenced: peripheral blood. The receptors stem from a middle-aged man with acute or convalescent COVID-19. The CDR3 runs from the conserved cysteine through the conserved F or W. A D gene is named only where the DNA matches it firmly. Only part of the rows carry a size: once, few, many, or a class if the clone is expanded.

J: TRBJ1-2
size: .
V: TRBV4-1
D: .
DNA: TGCGCCAGCAGCCAAGTGCACACCATCTATGGCTACACCTTC
CDR3: CASSQVHTIYGYTF

J: TRBJ1-3
size: .
V: TRBV5-4
D: .
DNA: TGTGCCAGCAGCTCTTACAGGGCCTCTGGAAACACCATATATTTT
CDR3: CASSSYRASGNTIYF

J: TRBJ2-7
size: .
V: TRBV27
D: TRBD2
DNA: TGTGCCAGCAGACTAGCGGGTGAATACTACGAGCAGTACTTC
CDR3: CASRLAGEYYEQYF

J: TRBJ1-5
size: .
V: TRBV7-6
D: .
DNA: TGTGCCAGCAGCCTTGGAGGGCGATTCAATCAGCCCCAGCATTTT
CDR3: CASSLGGRFNQPQHF

J: TRBJ2-7
size: .
V: TRBV18
D: TRBD1
DNA: TGTGCCAGCTCACCGATCGCCCACGGGACAGGGTCCCACGAGCAGTACTTC
CDR3: CASSPIAHGTGSHEQYF

J: TRBJ2-1
size: .
V: TRBV15
D: .
DNA: TGTGCCACCAGCAGGGACCTTTGGGGAGTATCCAATGAGCAGTTCTTC
CDR3: CATSRDLWGVSNEQFF

J: TRBJ1-5
size: .
V: TRBV4-1
D: .
DNA: TGCGCCAGCAGCCAAGCCGGGCCAAGGAAGGGGAGCAATCAGCCCCAGCATTTT
CDR3: CASSQAGPRKGSNQPQHF

J: TRBJ1-3
size: .
V: TRBV5-1
D: TRBD1
DNA: TGCGCCAGCAGCCCGCGGACAGGACGCTCTGGAAACACCATATATTTT
CDR3: CASSPRTGRSGNTIYF

J: TRBJ1-5
size: .
V: TRBV2
D: TRBD1
DNA: TGTGCCAGCAGCCTTGATGGAGGGGGCTTTCAGCCCCAGCATTTT
CDR3: CASSLDGGGFQPQHF

J: TRBJ1-2
size: .
V: TRBV27
D: .
DNA: TGTGCCAGCAGTTTATTTGACGGAGCTAACTATGGCTACACCTTC
CDR3: CASSLFDGANYGYTF

J: TRBJ1-2
size: once
V: TRBV4-3
D: .
DNA: TGCGCCAGCAGCCCTAAGGTATCCGGGGAAAGGAGCTATGGCTACACCTTC
CDR3: CASSPKVSGERSYGYTF

J: TRBJ2-7
size: .
V: TRBV4-1
D: .
DNA: TGCGCCAGCAGCCCCCGCCCTTTAGCGGCCTACGAGCAGTACTTC
CDR3: CASSPRPLAAYEQYF

J: TRBJ1-4
size: .
V: TRBV6-2/TRBV6-3
D: TRBD1
DNA: TGTGCCAGCAGCCTAGGCGGGACAGATATTGAAAAACTGTTTTTT
CDR3: CASSLGGTDIEKLFF

J: TRBJ1-1
size: .
V: TRBV28
D: TRBD1
DNA: TGTGCCAGCAGTTCACCTCAGGGGGCGAACACTGAAGCTTTCTTT
CDR3: CASSSPQGANTEAFF

J: TRBJ1-3
size: .
V: TRBV9
D: .
DNA: TGTGCCAGCAGCGCCCCCCGGGTAGGAGGATTCTCTGGAAACACCATATATTTT
CDR3: CASSAPRVGGFSGNTIYF

J: TRBJ2-7
size: .
V: TRBV7-8
D: TRBD2
DNA: TGTGCCAGCAGCCAAAGGGAGCGGGGCCTCTCCTACGAGCAGTACTTC
CDR3: CASSQRERGLSYEQYF

J: TRBJ1-2
size: .
V: TRBV4-3
D: TRBD1
DNA: TGCGCCAGCAGCCAAGCAGGGGGGTATGGCTACACCTTC
CDR3: CASSQAGGYGYTF

J: TRBJ1-3
size: .
V: TRBV6-5
D: .
DNA: TGTGCCAGCAGTTACACCAGGGGCTCTGGAAACACCATATATTTT
CDR3: CASSYTRGSGNTIYF

J: TRBJ1-5
size: .
V: TRBV28
D: .
DNA: TGTGCCAGCAAGCAGGGTTTTTTTGGCAATCAGCCCCAGCATTTT
CDR3: CASKQGFFGNQPQHF

J: TRBJ2-5
size: .
V: TRBV6-1
D: .
DNA: TGTGCCAGCAGTGATTACAGACAAGAGACCCAGTACTTC
CDR3: CASSDYRQETQYF

J: TRBJ2-5
size: .
V: TRBV10-3
D: TRBD1
DNA: TGTGCCATCGGGACAGGGAAAGGGGAGACCCAGTACTTC
CDR3: CAIGTGKGETQYF

J: TRBJ2-7
size: .
V: TRBV10-3
D: TRBD2
DNA: TGTGCCAGCTCTAGCGGATTATCCTACGAGCAGTACTTC
CDR3: CASSSGLSYEQYF

J: TRBJ1-3
size: .
V: TRBV5-1
D: .
DNA: TGCGCCAGCAGCTTGTCACCTTTCGGCTCTGGAAACACCATATATTTT
CDR3: CASSLSPFGSGNTIYF

J: TRBJ1-1
size: .
V: TRBV6-5
D: .
DNA: TGTGCCAGCAGTTACTCGCTCTCGGTTACTGAAGCTTTCTTT
CDR3: CASSYSLSVTEAFF

J: TRBJ1-3
size: .
V: TRBV4-2
D: .
DNA: TGTGCCAGCAGCCAAGCGGTGGACAGCTACTCTGGAAACACCATATATTTT
CDR3: CASSQAVDSYSGNTIYF

J: TRBJ2-1
size: .
V: TRBV11-2
D: .
DNA: TGTGCCAGCAGCTTAGTACAGACCAATGAGCAGTTCTTC
CDR3: CASSLVQTNEQFF

J: TRBJ2-5
size: once
V: TRBV5-1
D: .
DNA: TGCGCCAGCAGCTTAGGGGGAGACGGAGAGACCCAGTACTTC
CDR3: CASSLGGDGETQYF

J: TRBJ1-4
size: .
V: TRBV30
D: TRBD1
DNA: TGTGCCTGGGGAAAACAGGGGTTGGGGGAAAAACTGTTTTTT
CDR3: CAWGKQGLGEKLFF

J: TRBJ1-2
size: .
V: TRBV6-2/TRBV6-3
D: TRBD1
DNA: TGTGCCAGCAGTTATTCTTGGGACAGGGCCTATGGCTACACCTTC
CDR3: CASSYSWDRAYGYTF

J: TRBJ2-5
size: .
V: TRBV7-2
D: .
DNA: TGTGCCAGCAGCGATCAAAGGGGGGGAGGGGAGACCCAGTACTTC
CDR3: CASSDQRGGGETQYF

J: TRBJ1-5
size: once
V: TRBV14
D: .
DNA: TGTGCCAGCAGCGCACAGGGTGGTCAGCCCCAGCATTTT
CDR3: CASSAQGGQPQHF

J: TRBJ1-1
size: .
V: TRBV6-5
D: .
DNA: TGTGCCAGCAGTTACACAGCAGTCGATGGAGGTGAAGCTTTCTTT
CDR3: CASSYTAVDGGEAFF

J: TRBJ2-7
size: .
V: TRBV6-4
D: .
DNA: TGTGCCAGCAGTGGCACGCTCAGGGCCTACGAGCAGTACTTC
CDR3: CASSGTLRAYEQYF

J: TRBJ1-5
size: .
V: TRBV28
D: TRBD1
DNA: TGTGCCAGCAGTTTCGTGACAGGGGGAGATTTTAGCAATCAGCCCCAGCATTTT
CDR3: CASSFVTGGDFSNQPQHF

J: TRBJ1-1
size: .
V: TRBV10-3
D: TRBD1
DNA: TGTGCCATCAGCTCGGGACAGGGCATCACTGAAGCTTTCTTT
CDR3: CAISSGQGITEAFF

J: TRBJ2-1
size: .
V: TRBV4-1
D: .
DNA: TGCGCCAGCAGCCAAGATGGGGCTGGCTACAATGAGCAGTTCTTC
CDR3: CASSQDGAGYNEQFF

J: TRBJ2-7
size: .
V: TRBV30
D: TRBD2
DNA: TGTGCCTGGAGTGTACCTATAGCGGGGATGCTATACGAGCAGTACTTC
CDR3: CAWSVPIAGMLYEQYF

J: TRBJ2-7
size: .
V: TRBV19
D: TRBD1
DNA: TGTGCCAGTAGTAGGGACAGGGTTTCCTACGAGCAGTACTTC
CDR3: CASSRDRVSYEQYF

J: TRBJ1-1
size: .
V: TRBV28
D: .
DNA: TGTGCCAGCAGGGGAGGGAACACTGAAGCTTTCTTT
CDR3: CASRGGNTEAFF

J: TRBJ1-1
size: .
V: TRBV5-1
D: TRBD1
DNA: TGCGCCAGCAGCGAGATCAGGACAGGGGGTCGGACTGAAGCTTTCTTT
CDR3: CASSEIRTGGRTEAFF

J: TRBJ1-2
size: once
V: TRBV27
D: TRBD1
DNA: TGTGCCAGTAAAGGGACAGGGGAACGGGGCTACACCTTC
CDR3: CASKGTGERGYTF

J: TRBJ1-2
size: .
V: TRBV9
D: TRBD1
DNA: TGTGCCAGCAGCGCCCGGGACAGCCATTCCCCCGGCTATGGCTACACCTTC
CDR3: CASSARDSHSPGYGYTF

J: TRBJ2-5
size: .
V: TRBV3-1/TRBV3-2
D: TRBD2
DNA: TGTGCCAGCAGCCCGCGACTAGCCGAGACCCAGTACTTC
CDR3: CASSPRLAETQYF

J: TRBJ2-1
size: .
V: TRBV6-5
D: TRBD2
DNA: TGTGCCAGCAGTTACTCCCCCGGGAGGGCCTTGGATGAGCAGTTCTTC
CDR3: CASSYSPGRALDEQFF

J: TRBJ2-1
size: .
V: TRBV11-2
D: TRBD2
DNA: TGTGCCAGCAGCTTAGATGCACTAGCGGGAGGTGAGCAGTTCTTC
CDR3: CASSLDALAGGEQFF

J: TRBJ2-2
size: .
V: TRBV27
D: .
DNA: TGTGCCAGCAAGTGGGCTTTGAGCGGGGAGCTGTTTTTT
CDR3: CASKWALSGELFF

J: TRBJ2-1
size: .
V: TRBV19
D: TRBD1
DNA: TGTGCCAGTAGCCCCCGGGCAGGGGGATTCTACAATGAGCAGTTCTTC
CDR3: CASSPRAGGFYNEQFF

J: TRBJ2-7
size: .
V: TRBV28
D: .
DNA: TGTGCCAGCAGTCCCCGGAGGGACAGAACCTACGAGCAGTACTTC
CDR3: CASSPRRDRTYEQYF

J: TRBJ2-5
size: .
V: TRBV6-5
D: .
DNA: TGTGCCAGCAGTTACGGGGCATACCAAGAGACCCAGTACTTC
CDR3: CASSYGAYQETQYF

J: TRBJ2-3
size: once
V: TRBV24-1
D: TRBD2
DNA: TGTGCCACCAGTGATCCCGGGACTAGCGGGGGGGCAGATACGCAGTATTTT
CDR3: CATSDPGTSGGADTQYF

J: TRBJ2-2
size: .
V: TRBV4-3
D: .
DNA: TGCGCCAGCAGCATACAGGGCTCCACCGGGGAGCTGTTTTTT
CDR3: CASSIQGSTGELFF

J: TRBJ2-7
size: .
V: TRBV7-2
D: .
DNA: TGTGCCAGCAGCTTAACCGCGGCCTACGAGCAGTACTTC
CDR3: CASSLTAAYEQYF

J: TRBJ1-5
size: .
V: TRBV7-9
D: .
DNA: TGTGCCAGCAGCTTAGAAGGGGGTCAGCCCCAGCATTTT
CDR3: CASSLEGGQPQHF

J: TRBJ1-1
size: .
V: TRBV19
D: .
DNA: TGTGCCAGTAGCGCCGGAAGCGGGAACACTGAAGCTTTCTTT
CDR3: CASSAGSGNTEAFF